Below are 13 T cell receptor beta chains sequenced from a single sample in a study of T cells after yellow fever vaccination. TCRdb re-analysed the 5' RACE reads in MiXCR, keeping a single row per CDR3 protein. The sample shows about 340,000 distinct CDR3 sequences, about 9.5% of them seen only once. The sequencing here drew on PBMCs, taken on the day of the first yellow fever vaccination. The receptors were gathered from a man between 18 and 29 years old who received the YFV17D yellow fever vaccine.

This clonotype turned up a few times. CDR3 sequence reads: CASSQAAGETDTQYF. The CDR3 nucleotides are TGCGCCAGCAGCCAAGCTGCGGGGGAGACAGATACGCAGTATTTT. This chain uses TRBV4-3 with TRBJ2-3, with 7 bases aligning to TRBD2. V shed 1 base and J 3 bases; nucleotides not matched to a gene: 4. The germline CDR1 and CDR2 sequences are LGHNA and YSLEER. The CDR3 runs 15 residues.

In its sample, this clonotype was seen a few times. The chain carries TRBV7-8 and TRBJ2-2; no reliable D call. Per the germline V gene, CDR1 is SGHVS and CDR2 is FQNEAQ. The CDR3 has 11 residues. V lost 4 bases and J 6 bases, leaving 3 bases between the germline ends. The CDR3 protein is CASSSSGELFF. DNA for the CDR3: TGTGCCAGCAGCTCATCCGGGGAGCTGTTTTTT.

This clonotype turned up a few times. V gene TRBV7-9 combines with J gene TRBJ2-3; D is unclear. The ends were cut back, 4 bases at V and 0 bases at J, with 17 bases in the middle. The CDR3 is 17 amino acids. Germline V lookup: CDR1 SEHNR, CDR2 FQNEAQ (reference sequence). CDR3 coding DNA: TGTGCCAGCAGCTCCCTAGGCAGTCTGCCTAGCACAGATACGCAGTATTTT. Translated: CASSSLGSLPSTDTQYF.

The chain is built from TRBV4-3 and TRBJ2-5; 8 positions agree with TRBD2. Per the germline V gene, CDR1 is LGHNA and CDR2 is YSLEER. V shed 3 bases, J shed 5 bases, and the junction held 14 bases outside the gene matches. CDR3 length: 17 amino acids. CDR3 sequence (DNA): TGCGCCAGCAGCCAGGCCTCGTCGCGGGGGGCGGGGGAGACCCAGTACTTC. This codes for CASSQASSRGAGETQYF.

J is TRBJ2-2 and V is TRBV5-1; the match to TRBD1 covers 8 bases. After removal of 4 bases from V and 4 bases from J, the junction contained 6 bases not matched to a gene. This CDR3 region has 15 residues. The V gene's germline CDR1 is SGHRS and CDR2 YFSETQ. The CDR3 sequence is CASSLTTGGTGELFF. The CDR3 nucleotides are TGCGCCAGCAGCCTAACCACAGGGGGCACCGGGGAGCTGTTTTTT.

This clonotype has just a few counts. The chain joins TRBV4-1 to TRBJ2-3; D remains ambiguous. CDR1 is MGHRA and CDR2 is YSYEKL in the germline V gene. This CDR3 has 15 amino acids. V lost 0 bases and J lost 4, with 11 bases in between. In DNA form, the CDR3 reads TGCGCCAGCAGCCAAGATATGGGGTTCCCAGATACGCAGTATTTT. Translated, it gives CASSQDMGFPDTQYF.

This clonotype showed up many times. The V call is TRBV7-2, the J call TRBJ1-2; TRBD1 agrees at 12 bases. Germline-derived CDR1 and CDR2 are SGHTA and FQGNSA. V lost 0 bases to trimming and J lost 7 bases; unmatched junction nucleotides: 3. CDR3 size: 15 residues. CDR3 nucleotides: TGTGCCAGCAGCTTAGCGGGACAGGGGGCTGGTGGCTACACCTTC. It translates to CASSLAGQGAGGYTF.

This chain links TRBV21-1 with TRBJ2-7. TRBV21-1 is a pseudogene. This CDR3 comprises 12 residues. The CDR3 region is CASRRGSYEQYF. The CDR3 DNA sequence: TGTGCCAGCCGACGGGGCTCCTACGAGCAGTACTTC.

V usage is TRBV19 and J usage is TRBJ1-1; a possible D gene is TRBD1 (5 bases). Germline V lookup: CDR1 LNHDA, CDR2 SQIVND (reference sequence). The CDR3 has 13 amino acids. Trimming took off 8 bases at V and 0 bases at J, with 10 bases between the two ends. CDR3 amino acids: CASSGTMNTEAFF. CDR3 sequence (DNA): TGTGCCAGTTCGGGGACCATGAACACTGAAGCTTTCTTT.

This clonotype was found a few times. V is TRBV7-9 and J is TRBJ1-1; perhaps TRBD1 as D (5 bases). V lost 3 bases and J lost 7, with 15 bases in between. CDR1 SEHNR and CDR2 FQNEAQ come from the germline V gene (reference sequence). This CDR3 has 14 residues. Here the CDR3 reads CASSLVGGGGEAFF. The CDR3 nucleotides are TGTGCCAGCAGCTTGGTCGGGGGAGGTGGTGAAGCTTTCTTT.

To note about this clonotype: Germline and junction disagree at one end, which may indicate a read error. V usage is TRBV5-4 and J usage is TRBJ2-1; 9 positions agree with TRBD1. Germline V gene data show CDR1 as SGHNT and CDR2 as YYREEE (reference sequence). This CDR3 spans 15 amino acids. CDR3 nucleotides: TGTGCCAGCATCGCGGGGACAGGGAGCTACCATGAGCAGTTCTTC. Protein sequence: CASIAGTGSYHEQFF.

This clonotype was detected many times. The chain has TRBV2 and TRBJ2-1; 14 nucleotides line up with TRBD2. This CDR3 has 16 residues. The germline gives CDR1 SNHLY, CDR2 FYNNEI. With V trimmed by 5 bases and J by 9 bases, 9 bases remained unmatched. CDR3 DNA sequence: TGTGCCAGCAGTACGACACGACTAGCGGGGGGGCGTGAGCAGTTCTTC. As protein: CASSTTRLAGGREQFF.

This clonotype has a handful of counts. The rearrangement joins TRBV7-2 to TRBJ1-1, with D perhaps TRBD1 (6 bases). Trimming removed 5 bases at V and 6 bases at J, with 19 bases between. The length of the CDR3 is 15 residues. Germline CDR1 and CDR2: SGHTA and FQGNSA. Here the CDR3 DNA reads TGTGCCAGCAGCACCCCCCCCAGGGGCCGGTCTGAAGCTTTCTTT. This translates into CASSTPPRGRSEAFF.